This entry features one T cell receptor (beta chain) sequence. Its cognate antigen is unknown. The CDR3 extends over 13 amino acids. Germline V CDR1 and CDR2: MNHNS, SASEGT. V was cut by 5 bases and J by 2 bases, with 9 bases left in between. Using RNA template, CDR3s of TCR alpha and beta were amplified with iRepertoire arm-PCR. Tissue mRNA or PBMC total RNA, roughly 85-450 ng, went into one-step reverse transcription and amplification. From the multiplex PCR reads, TCRdb called clonotypes with MiXCR, one entry per CDR3 protein. The top ten hold around 42% of the sample, which has roughly 16,000 distinct CDR3 sequences, roughly 64% seen once. This sample stems from a study of glioma-infiltrating T cells. Notes on the study in general: Gliomas, especially low-grade, showed above-expected tissue-blood divergence; non-neoplastic patients showed below. Only very few CDR3 sequences appeared in both tissue and blood.

The sequence was collected from a human donor with low-grade glioma or glioblastoma, undergoing nonglioma brain surgery, or in good health (not recorded which). Material: glioma tissue, nonneoplastic brain tissue, or PBMCs (not recorded which). J is TRBJ1-2 and V is TRBV6-1; D is perhaps TRBD1 (5 bases). CDR3: CASSSEGNYGYTF. In DNA, the CDR3 is TGTGCCAGCAGTTCGGAGGGGAACTATGGCTACACCTTC.